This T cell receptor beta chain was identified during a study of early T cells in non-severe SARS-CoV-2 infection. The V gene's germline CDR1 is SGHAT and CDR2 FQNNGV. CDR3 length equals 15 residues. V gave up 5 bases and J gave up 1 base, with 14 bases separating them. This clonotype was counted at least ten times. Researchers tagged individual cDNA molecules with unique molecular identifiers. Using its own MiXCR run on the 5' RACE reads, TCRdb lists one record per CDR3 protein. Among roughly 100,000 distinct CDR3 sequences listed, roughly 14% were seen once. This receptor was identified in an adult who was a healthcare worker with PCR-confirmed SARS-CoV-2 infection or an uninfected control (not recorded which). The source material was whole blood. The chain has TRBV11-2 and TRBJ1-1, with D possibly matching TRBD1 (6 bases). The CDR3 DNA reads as TGTGCCAGCAGCCCCAGTCTCAGGGGGAACACTGAAGCTTTCTTT. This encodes CASSPSLRGNTEAFF. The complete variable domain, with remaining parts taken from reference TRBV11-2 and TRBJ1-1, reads EAGVAQSPRYKIIEKRQSVAFWCNPISGHATLYWYQQILGQGPKLLIQFQNNGVVDDSQLPKDRFSAERLKGVDSTLKIQPAKLEDSAVYLCASSPSLRGNTEAFFGQGTRLTVV.